Described below is a single TCR beta chain sequence and its context. Looked up from germline, CDR1 is MNHNS and CDR2 is SASEGT. The CDR3 contains 13 residues. Between the trimmed V and J ends, which lost 6 bases and 8 bases, there was a span of 11 bases. The data derive from a study of T cells in Graves' hyperthyroidism and ophthalmopathy. Amplification of TCR beta CDR3 regions was performed using RNA transcripts as template. TCR CDR3 regions were first amplified by RT-PCR with HTBI primers. TCRdb called the multiplex PCR reads again in MiXCR, with one record for every CDR3 protein. The sample contains roughly 700,000 distinct CDR3 sequences, approximately 40% of which appear only once.

The chain is built from TRBV6-1 and TRBJ1-6, with D possibly being TRBD1 (6 bases). This TCR was recovered from a woman in her 40s with Graves' hyperthyroidism. Sequences were obtained from blood. CDR3 nucleotide sequence: TGTGCCAGCAGCCGGGACAAGTATTCACCCCTCCACTTT. Its translation: CASSRDKYSPLHF.